Below, one T cell receptor (beta chain) is given with its context. Antigen: not known. Cells sorted as Tregs were CD4+, CD25+ and CD127-/low. Amplification of TRBV12-4/TRBJ1-2 clonotypes used adaptor-ligated barcode primers. TCRdb recomputed calls from the multiplex PCR reads with MiXCR, one row per CDR3 protein. The repertoire holds around 880 distinct CDR3 sequences, with 15% to 20% as singletons. The CDR3 is 12 residues long. V dropped 3 bases and J dropped 8 bases, with 10 bases sitting between them. Study-wide results and caveats: Greatest tumor Treg TCR overlap was with tumor naive CD4+ cells. In terms of TCR gene usage, tumor memory CD4+ T cells clustered together with blood and lymph node memory CD4+ cells, as well as with lymph node naive CD4+ cells. Naive CD4+ cells shared 10% to 15% of tumor Treg sequences.

The chain couples TRBV12-3 or TRBV12-4 to TRBJ1-2; D not resolved. This TCR was recovered from a female donor with breast cancer. The source material was Tregs sorted from blood. The CDR3 region has the DNA TGTGCCAGCAGTTTCCTGGGTTACGGCTACACCTTC. It translates to CASSFLGYGYTF.